This passage covers 26 T cell receptor beta chains from one sample sequenced in a study of persistence of HIV-infected CD4 T cells. This nonspecific control used anti-CD3/anti-CD28 bead stimulation of CD4+ T cells. CD4+ T cells upregulating both CD40 ligand and CD69 were sorted as responding cells. Their target antigens are unknown. This was the immunoSEQ version 4 assay in survey mode. Data came from immunoSEQ multiplex PCR; TCRdb stores just in-frame clones and leaves some out. The table has about 46,000 clones, approximately 90% seen once. This sample comprised CD4+ T cells sorted from PBMCs after approximately 19-hour stimulation, obtained from a patient who received antiretroviral therapy. These receptors were collected from an adult woman with HIV who was CMV-seropositive.

V usage is TRBV6-6 and J usage is TRBJ1-6; a weak D match, TRBD1 (6 bases). V lost 0 bases, J lost 9 bases, and 9 bases lay in between. Germline CDR1 and CDR2: MNHNY and SVGAGI (reference sequence). This CDR3 has 14 residues. The CDR3 reads CASSYSGRGSPLHF. In DNA form, the CDR3 reads TGTGCCAGCAGTTACTCGGGCAGGGGTTCACCCCTCCACTTT.

The CDR3 DNA is TGCAGCGTTCTAAGCCAAGAGACCCAGTACTTC. It codes for CSVLSQETQYF. The V and J genes are TRBV29-1 and TRBJ2-5; D not resolved. The CDR3 consists of 11 residues. Germline-derived CDR1 and CDR2 are SQVTM and ANQGSEA. Trimming cost V 5 bases and J 1 base, with 5 bases left between them.

This clone has only a few counts. The chain has TRBV3-1 (or the pseudogene TRBV3-2) and TRBJ2-7; D is unresolved. Germline V lookup: CDR1 LGHDT, CDR2 YNNKEL (reference sequence). Trimming removed 4 bases at V and 3 bases at J, with 7 bases between. This CDR3 contains 12 residues. Here the CDR3 reads CASSRGDYEQYF. The CDR3 bases are TGTGCCAGCAGCCGAGGAGACTACGAGCAGTACTTC.

This sequence joins TRBV6-2 or TRBV6-3 and TRBJ2-3, with D perhaps assigned TRBD1 or TRBD2 (6 bases each). This CDR3 is 16 amino acids long. Germline V lookup: CDR1 MNHEY, CDR2 SVGEGT. V was pared by 0 bases and J by 5 bases, with 15 bases between. This chain's CDR3 is CASSYSGKGGQDTQYF. The CDR3 DNA reads as TGTGCCAGCAGTTACTCAGGGAAAGGGGGGCAAGATACGCAGTATTTT.

In regard to this clone: The same CDR3 is also encoded by other DNA sequences in this sample. V usage is TRBV28 and J usage is TRBJ1-1, with D uncertain. CDR3 length equals 14 residues. Germline V gene data show CDR1 as MDHEN and CDR2 as SYDVKM. V was pared by 1 base and J by 1 base, with 7 bases between. In nucleotides, the CDR3 is TGTGCCAGCAGTTTATCGGAGAAGAACACTGAAGCTTTCTTT. It encodes CASSLSEKNTEAFF.

The V gene is TRBV28, the J gene TRBJ2-7; TRBD2 agrees at 7 bases. The CDR3 has 15 amino acids. CDR1 and CDR2 from the germline V gene are MDHEN and SYDVKM. J lost 1 base, V lost 7 bases, and 10 bases had no gene match. Written as DNA, the CDR3 is TGTGCCAGCATCGGGTCGGGAGGACTATCCTACGAGCAGTACTTC. It translates to CASIGSGGLSYEQYF.

The genes are TRBV4-3 and TRBJ1-5; D gene ambiguous. The CDR3 sequence is 15 residues long. Germline V lookup: CDR1 LGHNA, CDR2 YSLEER. V was clipped by 4 bases and J by 4 bases, with 14 bases between them. This CDR3 is CASSRDLFGNQPQHF. DNA for the CDR3: TGCGCCAGCAGCCGTGACCTTTTTGGGAATCAGCCCCAGCATTTT.

The chain couples TRBV7-2 to TRBJ1-2; D unclear. There are 15 residues in the CDR3. V shed 6 bases and J shed 8 bases, with 22 bases lying between them. CDR1 is SGHTA and CDR2 is FQGNSA in the germline V gene. The CDR3 coding sequence is TGTGCCAGCAGATCCGGAGGGTTACCTATGGGGGGCTACACCTTC. This translates into CASRSGGLPMGGYTF.

This chain joins TRBV29-1 and TRBJ2-1; TRBD1 or TRBD2 may be the D gene (6 bases each). Germline CDR1 reads SQVTM; CDR2 reads ANQGSEA. The CDR3 sequence is 14 residues long. V dropped 2 bases and J dropped 6 bases, with 14 bases sitting between them. This chain's CDR3 is CSVERGGRANEQFF. CDR3 bases: TGCAGCGTTGAACGAGGGGGGAGAGCCAATGAGCAGTTCTTC.

This chain connects TRBV5-1 to TRBJ1-3; TRBD1 is a possible D gene (5 bases). This CDR3 region has 16 residues. Germline assignment: CDR1 SGHRS and CDR2 YFSETQ. Trimming shortened V by 2 bases and J by 2 bases, and 14 bases separated the two germline ends. CDR3 residues: CASSLRSMGAGNTIYF. The CDR3 DNA is TGCGCCAGCAGCTTAAGGTCGATGGGGGCTGGAAACACCATATATTTT. Filled out from reference TRBV5-1 and TRBJ1-3, the complete variable domain reads KAGVTQTPRYLIKTRGQQVTLSCSPISGHRSVSWYQQTPGQGLQFLFEYFSETQRNKGNFPGRFSGRQFSNSRSEMNVSTLELGDSALYLCASSLRSMGAGNTIYFGEGSWLTVV.

The chain joins TRBV6-1 to TRBJ1-2; maybe TRBD1 (6 bases). Germline CDR1 reads MNHNS; CDR2 reads SASEGT. Trimming pared 1 base from V and 1 base from J, leaving 10 bases between. This CDR3 contains 15 residues. In DNA form, the CDR3 reads TGTGCCAGCAGTGAAGACAGGGAGCGTAACTATGGCTACACCTTC. This sequence encodes CASSEDRERNYGYTF.

The rearrangement joins TRBV7-6 to TRBJ2-1; TRBD2 matches at 11 bases. The V gene end was trimmed by 0 bases and the J gene end by 9 bases; junction bases not matched to a gene: 10. The CDR3 sequence is 17 residues long. Germline loops: CDR1 SGHVS, CDR2 FNYEAQ. The CDR3 region has the DNA TGTGCCAGCAGCTTAGCGTCCCTAGCGGGAGGAGGTAGTGAGCAGTTCTTC. Protein: CASSLASLAGGGSEQFF.

This CDR3 reads CASTHRIRDINQPQHF. CDR3 DNA: TGTGCCAGTACCCACCGAATCCGGGACATCAATCAGCCCCAGCATTTT. This chain joins TRBV19 and TRBJ1-5; tentatively, D is TRBD1 (6 bases). CDR3 length: 16 residues. CDR1 and CDR2 from the germline V gene are LNHDA and SQIVND (reference sequence). Trimming cost V 7 bases and J 3 bases, with 19 bases left between them.

The V gene is TRBV2, the J gene TRBJ1-5; TRBD1 matches 7 bases. Trimming at V came to 7 bases and at J to 3 bases, leaving 9 bases not matched to a gene. CDR3 length: 15 amino acids. The germline CDR1 and CDR2 sequences are SNHLY and FYNNEI. CDR3 nucleotide sequence: TGTGCCAGCATCCCAGGGGGGCTTCCCAATCAGCCCCAGCATTTT. Its translation is CASIPGGLPNQPQHF.

This clone has only one observation. The chain recombines TRBV24-1 with TRBJ1-5; 7 nucleotides match TRBD1. V dropped 3 bases and J dropped 2; count of bases not matched to a gene: 3. Germline-derived CDR1 and CDR2 are KGHDR and SFDVKD. The CDR3 sequence is 15 residues long. CDR3: CATSDGQGGNQPQHF. The CDR3 coding sequence is TGTGCCACCAGTGATGGGCAGGGGGGCAATCAGCCCCAGCATTTT.

The V gene is TRBV7-2, the J gene TRBJ1-3, with a weak D call TRBD1 (6 bases). Trimming removed 4 bases at V and 0 bases at J, with 10 bases between. The CDR3 spans 15 residues. Germline-derived CDR1 and CDR2 are SGHTA and FQGNSA. Here the CDR3 reads CASSSTGNSGNTIYF. CDR3 sequence (DNA): TGTGCCAGCAGCTCGACAGGAAACTCTGGAAACACCATATATTTT.

This rearrangement joins TRBV5-1 to TRBJ1-1, with a possible D match to TRBD1 (6 bases). Deletions cut 0 bases from V and 5 bases from J, with 26 bases between. The CDR3 has 19 amino acids. Germline lookup yields CDR1 SGHRS and CDR2 YFSETQ. The CDR3 is CASSLALGGWGQGRTEAFF. As DNA, the CDR3 is TGCGCCAGCAGCTTGGCTTTAGGGGGTTGGGGGCAGGGAAGGACTGAAGCTTTCTTT.

The DNA for the CDR3 is TGTGCCAGCTCGAACACAGGAGTGGGCACAGATACGCAGTATTTT. Residues: CASSNTGVGTDTQYF. The V call is TRBV18, the J call TRBJ2-3; maybe TRBD1 (5 bases). V lost 6 bases and J 1 base, leaving 14 bases between the germline ends. The CDR3 is made up of 15 amino acids. The germline CDR1 and CDR2 sequences are KGHSH and LQKENI. The full variable domain, completed using reference TRBV18 and TRBJ2-3, is NAGVMQNPRHLVRRRGQEARLRCSPMKGHSHVYWYRQLPEEGLKFMVYLQKENIIDESGMPKERFSAEFPKEGPSILRIQQVVRGDSAAYFCASSNTGVGTDTQYFGPGTRLTVL.

V and J are TRBV5-4 and TRBJ2-7, with 7 bases that match TRBD2. The V and J ends lost 0 bases and 5 bases, in that order; junction bases with no gene match: 8. Germline-derived CDR1 and CDR2 are SGHNT and YYREEE (reference sequence). The CDR3 has 15 residues. The chain's CDR3 is CASSLEGGFRNEQYF. The CDR3 DNA sequence: TGTGCCAGCAGCTTGGAGGGAGGGTTTAGAAACGAGCAGTACTTC. The full variable domain, rest sourced from reference TRBV5-4 and TRBJ2-7, is ETGVTQSPTHLIKTRGQQVTLRCSSQSGHNTVSWYQQALGQGPQFIFQYYREEENGRGNFPPRFSGLQFPNYSSELNVNALELDDSALYLCASSLEGGFRNEQYFGPGTRLTVT.

The chain couples TRBV7-2 to TRBJ1-2; 11 bases agree with TRBD1. The CDR3 consists of 16 residues. Germline trimming cut 5 bases from V and 3 bases from J; bases unmatched to any gene: 8. In germline, CDR1 is SGHTA, CDR2 FQGNSA. Here the CDR3 reads CASSRTSGQGDYGYTF. The CDR3 DNA reads TGTGCCAGCAGCCGCACCTCGGGACAGGGGGACTATGGCTACACCTTC.

This chain links TRBV30 with TRBJ2-2; TRBD1 is a possible D gene (6 bases). There are 13 residues in the CDR3. The ends were cut back, 3 bases at V and 5 bases at J, with 10 bases in the middle. Germline V gene lookup returns CDR1 GTSNPN and CDR2 SVGIG (reference sequence). CDR3 coding DNA: TGTGCCTGGAGGTTACAGGGAACCGGGGAGCTGTTTTTT. Encoded protein: CAWRLQGTGELFF.

The chain combines TRBV5-1 with TRBJ2-7; 7 positions match TRBD1. Per germline, CDR1 SGHRS and CDR2 YFSETQ. This CDR3 has 14 amino acids. V gave up 3 bases and J gave up 6 bases; unmatched junction bases: 9. The CDR3 loop reads CASSSGTEGGEQYF. DNA of the CDR3: TGCGCCAGCAGCTCCGGGACAGAAGGAGGCGAGCAGTACTTC.

The chain has TRBV5-1 and TRBJ2-3; no definite D call. Germline CDR1 reads SGHRS; CDR2 reads YFSETQ. The CDR3 has 14 amino acids. V was trimmed by 4 bases and J by 7 bases, leaving 16 bases between them. The CDR3 region has the DNA TGCGCCAGCAGCGAGGATAGCCCCGATAATACGCAGTATTTT. It yields the protein CASSEDSPDNTQYF.

The CDR3 bases are TGTGCCAGCAGCCCTCAGACAGAATTAAGCTATGGCTACACCTTC. It specifies CASSPQTELSYGYTF. The V gene is TRBV9, the J gene TRBJ1-2; maybe TRBD1 (5 bases). V lost 4 bases and J 4 bases, leaving 17 bases between the germline ends. There are 15 residues in the CDR3. Germline V gene data show CDR1 as SGDLS and CDR2 as YYNGEE.

V usage is TRBV29-1 and J usage is TRBJ2-6; D is unclear. V was cut by 4 bases and J by 0 bases, with 4 bases left in between. The CDR3 has 13 amino acids. Per germline, CDR1 SQVTM and CDR2 ANQGSEA. The CDR3 protein is CSVGFSGANVLTF. The CDR3 nucleotides are TGCAGCGTTGGATTCTCTGGGGCCAACGTCCTGACTTTC.

The chain links TRBV2 to TRBJ2-7, with 7 bases aligning to TRBD2. This CDR3 has 12 amino acids. The junction had 5 bases not matched to a gene; V was cut back by 6 bases and J by 6 bases. Germline values: CDR1 SNHLY, CDR2 FYNNEI. Written as DNA, the CDR3 is TGTGCCAGCAGAGACCGGACTAGCGAGCAGTACTTC. Amino acids: CASRDRTSEQYF.